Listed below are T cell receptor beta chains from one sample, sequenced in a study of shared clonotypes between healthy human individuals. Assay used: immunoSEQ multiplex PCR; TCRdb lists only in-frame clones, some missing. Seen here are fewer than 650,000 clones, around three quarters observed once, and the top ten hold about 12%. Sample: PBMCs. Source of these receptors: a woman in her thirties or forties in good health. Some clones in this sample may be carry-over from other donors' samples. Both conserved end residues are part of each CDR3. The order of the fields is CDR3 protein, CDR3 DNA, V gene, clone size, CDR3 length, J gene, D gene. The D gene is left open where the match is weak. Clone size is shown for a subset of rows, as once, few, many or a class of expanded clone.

cdr3_aa: CASSPIRSTEAFF
cdr3_nt: TGTGCCAGCAGCCCAATCAGGTCCACTGAAGCTTTCTTT
v_call: TRBV11-2
clone_size: once
cdr3_length: 13
j_call: TRBJ1-1
d_call: .

cdr3_aa: CASSIGPQGNIQYF
cdr3_nt: TGTGCCAGTAGTATCGGCCCCCAGGGGAACATTCAGTACTTC
v_call: TRBV19
clone_size: .
cdr3_length: 14
j_call: TRBJ2-4
d_call: .

cdr3_aa: CAWSVEEMGDTQYF
cdr3_nt: TGTGCCTGGAGTGTTGAGGAGATGGGGGATACGCAGTATTTT
v_call: TRBV30
clone_size: .
cdr3_length: 14
j_call: TRBJ2-3
d_call: .

cdr3_aa: CASSPRRDRGEQYF
cdr3_nt: TGTGCCAGCAGCCCACGACGGGACCGGGGGGAGCAGTACTTC
v_call: TRBV6-1
clone_size: .
cdr3_length: 14
j_call: TRBJ2-7
d_call: .

cdr3_aa: CASRISGRASEQYF
cdr3_nt: TGTGCCAGCAGAATTAGCGGGAGGGCCTCCGAGCAGTACTTC
v_call: TRBV7-9
clone_size: .
cdr3_length: 14
j_call: TRBJ2-7
d_call: TRBD2

cdr3_aa: CASSQGLALSSYNEQFF
cdr3_nt: TGTGCCAGCAGCCAGGGACTAGCACTGAGCTCCTACAATGAGCAGTTCTTC
v_call: TRBV5-6
clone_size: .
cdr3_length: 17
j_call: TRBJ2-1
d_call: TRBD2

cdr3_aa: CASSQEAGAYGYTF
cdr3_nt: TGTGCCAGCAGCCAAGAGGCAGGGGCCTATGGCTACACCTTC
v_call: TRBV4-2
clone_size: .
cdr3_length: 14
j_call: TRBJ1-2
d_call: .

cdr3_aa: CAWVRQGDYGYTF
cdr3_nt: TGTGCCTGGGTGAGACAGGGGGACTATGGCTACACCTTC
v_call: TRBV30
clone_size: .
cdr3_length: 13
j_call: TRBJ1-2
d_call: TRBD1

cdr3_aa: CASGGSGQETQYF
cdr3_nt: TGTGCCAGCGGCGGTAGCGGGCAAGAGACCCAGTACTTC
v_call: TRBV7-7
clone_size: .
cdr3_length: 13
j_call: TRBJ2-5
d_call: TRBD2

cdr3_aa: CASSLASGTAPYEQYF
cdr3_nt: TGTGCCAGCAGCTTGGCCTCCGGGACAGCACCTTACGAGCAGTACTTC
v_call: TRBV5-6
clone_size: .
cdr3_length: 16
j_call: TRBJ2-7
d_call: TRBD1

cdr3_aa: CASSPGQGGQNIQYF
cdr3_nt: TGTGCCAGCTCACCAGGGCAGGGAGGGCAAAACATTCAGTACTTC
v_call: TRBV18
clone_size: .
cdr3_length: 15
j_call: TRBJ2-4
d_call: TRBD2

cdr3_aa: CASSQTSGTHNEQFF
cdr3_nt: TGTGCCAGCAGCCAGACTAGCGGGACCCACAATGAGCAGTTCTTC
v_call: TRBV9
clone_size: few
cdr3_length: 15
j_call: TRBJ2-1
d_call: TRBD2

cdr3_aa: CASSSDSGAVGELFF
cdr3_nt: TGTGCCAGCAGTTCCGATTCAGGGGCAGTCGGGGAGCTGTTTTTT
v_call: TRBV6-4
clone_size: .
cdr3_length: 15
j_call: TRBJ2-2
d_call: .

cdr3_aa: CASSQFSGRGGMTYGYTF
cdr3_nt: TGCGCCAGCAGCCAATTCTCCGGGAGAGGAGGCATGACTTATGGCTACACCTTC
v_call: TRBV4-3
clone_size: .
cdr3_length: 18
j_call: TRBJ1-2
d_call: .